A single sample gave rise to the 19 T cell receptor beta chains below, sequenced in a study of post-analysis software for immune sequencing data. Their target antigens are unknown. The study, taken as a whole, reports: Elevated frequency relative to controls characterized four to six TRBV segments in patients, TRBV5-6, TRBV5-1 and TRBV20-1 among them.

Carried by the TCR beta cDNA libraries were unique molecular identifiers. TCRdb independently ran MiXCR on the PCR reads; one entry per CDR3 protein. This sample has about 820,000 distinct CDR3 sequences, with under 70% found just once. The specimen sequenced was blood. These receptors all come from a girl between 10 and 17 years old with multiple sclerosis.

This chain uses TRBV7-2 with TRBJ2-7; 7 nucleotides match TRBD2. V shed 1 base and J 4 bases; nucleotides not matched to a gene: 7. Germline V gene data show CDR1 as SGHTA and CDR2 as FQGNSA. The length of the CDR3 is 15 residues. The CDR3, as DNA: TGTGCCAGCAGCTTAGTGCGCGGGAGTGTTTACGAGCAGTACTTC. Its translation: CASSLVRGSVYEQYF.

In this sample, this clonotype turned up a few times. V gene TRBV7-2 combines with J gene TRBJ2-3, with D perhaps matching TRBD1 (5 bases). From germline, CDR1 is SGHTA and CDR2 FQGNSA. CDR3 length: 11 amino acids. Trimming stripped 1 base from V and 11 bases from J, with 7 bases between. CDR3 region: CASSLGTRQYF. The CDR3 DNA reads TGTGCCAGCAGCTTAGGGACAAGGCAGTATTTT.

The V and J genes are TRBV7-3 and TRBJ2-1; the D gene is possibly TRBD2 (6 bases). V was trimmed by 1 base and J by 6 bases, leaving 13 bases between them. Looked up from germline, CDR1 is SGHTA and CDR2 is FQGTGA. This CDR3 is 15 amino acids long. CDR3 nucleotides: TGTGCCAGCAGCTTAAGGGGACTTAAAGGCAATGAGCAGTTCTTC. Protein: CASSLRGLKGNEQFF.

The rearrangement joins TRBV18 to TRBJ1-4; TRBD1 might be the D (5 bases). The CDR3 loop spans 16 amino acids. The germline V gene has CDR1 KGHSH and CDR2 LQKENI. Trimming stripped 3 bases from V and 0 bases from J, with 11 bases between. CDR3 DNA: TGTGCCAGCTCACCCCCGGGGCCTCCAACTAATGAAAAACTGTTTTTT. This translates into CASSPPGPPTNEKLFF.

This clonotype has more than one count but fewer than ten. The chain is built from TRBV19 and TRBJ1-1; no definite D call. CDR3 length: 13 amino acids. The ends were cut back, 3 bases at V and 1 base at J, with 6 bases in the middle. Germline CDR1 is LNHDA and CDR2 is SQIVND (reference sequence). CDR3 bases: TGTGCCAGTAGTATCAACTCGAACACTGAAGCTTTCTTT. It translates to CASSINSNTEAFF.

J is TRBJ2-7 and V is TRBV7-2; D perhaps matches TRBD2 (6 bases). Germline V gene sequence: CDR1 SGHTA, CDR2 FQGNSA. Between the trimmed V and J ends, which lost 5 bases and 5 bases, there was a span of 13 bases. The CDR3 extends over 13 amino acids. The CDR3 region has the DNA TGTGCCAGCAGCGCGGGATCGTCCCACGAGCAGTACTTC. Its protein is CASSAGSSHEQYF.

The chain employs TRBV5-1 and TRBJ2-7, with D perhaps TRBD2 (6 bases). Germline V gene sequence: CDR1 SGHRS, CDR2 YFSETQ. The CDR3 is 15 amino acids. V was trimmed by 6 bases and J by 3 bases, leaving 19 bases between them. The CDR3 DNA reads TGCGCCAGCATGAGTGGTAGCGGAGAATTCTACGAGCAGTACTTC. This sequence encodes CASMSGSGEFYEQYF.

The V gene is TRBV2, the J gene TRBJ2-1, with 11 bases fitting TRBD2. Trimming cost V 6 bases and J 4 bases; bases outside gene matches: 17. This CDR3 spans 19 amino acids. In germline, CDR1 is SNHLY, CDR2 FYNNEI. Written as DNA, the CDR3 is TGTGCCAGCAGACACACTAGCGGGAGCTTCTCGATTCTATACAATGAGCAGTTCTTC. It yields the protein CASRHTSGSFSILYNEQFF.

V and J are TRBV12-3 or TRBV12-4 and TRBJ2-1; 8 bases line up with TRBD2. With V trimmed by 7 bases and J by 2 bases, 10 bases remained unmatched. The CDR3 has 16 amino acids. The CDR3 DNA follows: TGTGCCAGCACCCACTTTAGCGGGGTCGCCTACAATGAGCAGTTCTTC. This codes for CASTHFSGVAYNEQFF.

The chain recombines TRBV7-3 with TRBJ2-3; TRBD2 matches 7 bases. The germline V gene encodes CDR1 SGHTA and CDR2 FQGTGA. The CDR3 totals 15 residues. With V trimmed by 5 bases and J by 2 bases, 7 bases remained unmatched. CDR3 nucleotides: TGTGCCAGCAGCCCCCCGGGGACTAACACAGATACGCAGTATTTT. Its protein is CASSPPGTNTDTQYF.

The CDR3 reads CASSQDQGYPGNTIYF. CDR3 DNA: TGCGCCAGCAGCCAAGACCAGGGGTATCCTGGAAACACCATATATTTT. This sequence joins TRBV4-1 and TRBJ1-3; tentative D call: TRBD1 (6 bases). The CDR3 loop spans 16 amino acids. The V gene lost 0 bases and the J gene lost 2 bases, with 11 bases spanning the gap. Germline CDR1 reads MGHRA; CDR2 reads YSYEKL.

This clonotype was detected many times. The chain joins TRBV29-1 to TRBJ2-1; 7 bases are a match to TRBD2. J gave up 0 bases and V 4 bases, and 3 bases lay outside the gene matches. Germline values: CDR1 SQVTM, CDR2 ANQGSEA. The CDR3 has 14 residues. The CDR3 coding sequence is TGCAGCGTTGTGGCGGGGGACTCCTACAATGAGCAGTTCTTC. Its protein product is CSVVAGDSYNEQFF.

This clonotype showed up just a few times. J is TRBJ2-1 and V is TRBV10-3; TRBD2 aligns across 12 bases. Germline CDR1 reads ENHRY; CDR2 reads SYGVKD. V lost 4 bases to trimming and J lost 4 bases; unmatched junction nucleotides: 8. The CDR3 runs to 17 residues. In nucleotides, the CDR3 is TGTGCCATCAGTGGCCCTATCGGACTAGCGGGGTACAATGAGCAGTTCTTC. This sequence encodes CAISGPIGLAGYNEQFF.

This clonotype was found a few times. The chain uses TRBV20-1 and TRBJ2-7; 10 nucleotides align to TRBD1. V lost 2 bases, J lost 5 bases, and 6 bases stayed unmatched. The CDR3 is 14 residues long. Germline CDR1 is DFQATT and CDR2 is SNEGSKA (reference sequence). The CDR3 coding sequence is TGCAGTGCTAGACCGGGACAGGGGCCCCACGAGCAGTACTTC. This translates into CSARPGQGPHEQYF.

V gene TRBV20-1 combines with J gene TRBJ2-5, with 13 bases identical to TRBD2. The germline V gene has CDR1 DFQATT and CDR2 SNEGSKA (reference sequence). Germline trimming cut 3 bases from V and 10 bases from J; bases unmatched to any gene: 14. CDR3 size: 16 residues. The CDR3 reads CSASLFETSGRPIQYF. DNA for the CDR3: TGCAGTGCTAGTTTATTCGAGACTAGCGGGAGGCCAATCCAGTACTTC.

This clonotype has only one observation. The V and J genes are TRBV21-1 and TRBJ2-7; the D call TRBD1 from the table was never checked on the DNA. TRBV21-1 is recorded as a pseudogene. CDR3 length: 14 residues. CDR3 DNA sequence: TGTGCCAGCAGCAAATGGACAGGGGGCTACGAGCAGTACTTC. Protein: CASSKWTGGYEQYF.

This rearrangement joins TRBV29-1 to TRBJ1-2, with D unclear. The CDR3 covers 13 residues. V gave up 5 bases and J gave up 2 bases, with 12 bases separating them. The germline CDR1 and CDR2 sequences are SQVTM and ANQGSEA. The DNA of the CDR3 is TGCAGCGTTCATCACGCCGAAAACTATGGCTACACCTTC. Its translation: CSVHHAENYGYTF.

V usage is TRBV27 and J usage is TRBJ1-2, with TRBD1 matching over 7 bases. CDR1 is MNHEY, CDR2 SMNVEV, per germline (reference sequence). The CDR3 contains 16 residues. Trimming took 0 bases from V and 2 from J; bases not matched to a gene: 6. The CDR3 protein is CASSLSSGTANYGYTF. The CDR3 nucleotides are TGTGCCAGCAGTTTATCGTCGGGGACAGCAAACTATGGCTACACCTTC.

V usage is TRBV20-1 and J usage is TRBJ2-2; TRBD2 aligns across 8 bases. V gave up 7 bases and J gave up 6 bases; unmatched junction bases: 4. CDR1 is DFQATT, CDR2 SNEGSKA, per germline (reference sequence). This CDR3 region has 12 residues. CDR3 loop: CSVTRGAGELFF. The CDR3 coding sequence is TGCAGTGTCACGCGGGGGGCCGGGGAGCTGTTTTTT.